These 20 T cell receptor beta chains were all obtained from the same sample, sequenced in a study of regulatory T cells in long-lasting Graves disease. Combining iRepertoire HTBI primers with Arm-PCR of CDR3 regions, the authors built TCR beta libraries. Each CDR3 protein is one row after TCRdb ran MiXCR on the multiplex PCR reads. Among about 460,000 distinct CDR3 sequences, 22% were seen once, and the ten largest hold around 14%. Indicated time point: persistent/refractory GD, antithyroid drugs over 5 years with positive TRAb. From RNA extracted from PBMCs, the TCR library was made. This specimen was peripheral blood mononuclear cells (PBMCs), taken when the disease was refractory, from a patient treated with antithyroid drugs. Receptors originate from a female donor with Graves disease.

This clonotype was found a few times. V and J are TRBV18 and TRBJ2-7, with D possibly TRBD1 on 6 matching bases. Per germline, CDR1 KGHSH and CDR2 LQKENI. V was cut by 3 bases and J by 5 bases, with 11 bases left in between. This CDR3 contains 13 residues. The CDR3 is CASSPDSVNEQYF. The CDR3 nucleotides are TGTGCCAGCTCACCGGACAGCGTCAACGAGCAGTACTTC.

The chain is built from TRBV5-5 and TRBJ2-5, with D possibly matching TRBD2 (6 bases). Germline CDR1 SGHKS, CDR2 YYEKEE (reference sequence). There are 16 residues in the CDR3. V was trimmed by 0 bases and J by 1 base, leaving 13 bases between them. This CDR3 is CASSLETGVPQETQYF. As DNA, the CDR3 is TGTGCCAGCAGCTTGGAAACGGGAGTTCCCCAAGAGACCCAGTACTTC.

The rearrangement links TRBV20-1 to TRBJ1-6; D remains ambiguous. CDR3 length equals 15 residues. Per germline, CDR1 DFQATT and CDR2 SNEGSKA (reference sequence). V was clipped by 0 bases and J by 10 bases, with 16 bases between them. CDR3 protein: CSARDFRRGWSPLHF. The CDR3 bases are TGCAGTGCTAGAGATTTCAGGCGGGGTTGGTCACCCCTCCACTTT.

The sample holds many counts of this clonotype. The DNA for the CDR3 is TGTGCCAGCAGCGAACTTGACGGTTACACTGAAGCTTTCTTT. This codes for CASSELDGYTEAFF. V usage is TRBV7-2 and J usage is TRBJ1-1; D not certain. CDR3 length: 14 residues. Germline values: CDR1 SGHTA, CDR2 FQGNSA. Trimming stripped 5 bases from V and 3 bases from J, with 13 bases between.

The table lists this clonotype with many counts. V gene TRBV28 combines with J gene TRBJ1-1, with D perhaps matching TRBD1 (6 bases). CDR1 and CDR2 (germline): MDHEN, SYDVKM. V was cut by 6 bases and J by 0 bases, with 11 bases left in between. CDR3 length: 14 residues. In DNA, the CDR3 is TGTGCCAGCAGGCTCACAGGGTTGAACACTGAAGCTTTCTTT. It codes for CASRLTGLNTEAFF.

This clonotype was seen only a few times. J is TRBJ2-7 and V is TRBV14, with D uncertain. The V gene lost 0 bases and the J gene lost 12 bases, with 15 bases spanning the gap. This CDR3 is built from 13 residues. Germline CDR1 and CDR2: SGHDN and FVKESK. In nucleotides, the CDR3 is TGTGCCAGCAGCCAAGAAGTTTGGTCCCCTCGGTACTTC. Protein product: CASSQEVWSPRYF.

The rearrangement links TRBV19 to TRBJ2-5, with D possibly TRBD2 on 7 matching bases. V was shortened by 3 bases and J by 5 bases, with 13 bases between the two germline ends. Looked up from germline, CDR1 is LNHDA and CDR2 is SQIVND (reference sequence). The CDR3 runs to 14 residues. The CDR3 is CASSIRGGRETQYF. As DNA, the CDR3 is TGTGCCAGTAGTATTAGGGGGGGGCGGGAGACCCAGTACTTC.

In this sample, this clonotype turned up a few times. This chain uses TRBV6-1 with TRBJ1-1; tentative D call: TRBD1 (6 bases). In germline, CDR1 is MNHNS, CDR2 SASEGT. V was clipped by 5 bases and J by 0 bases, with 13 bases between them. There are 15 residues in the CDR3. The DNA for the CDR3 is TGTGCCAGCAGTCCAATTGGACAGCTGAACACTGAAGCTTTCTTT. Amino acid sequence: CASSPIGQLNTEAFF.

In this sample, this clonotype turned up many times. The V and J genes are TRBV7-8 and TRBJ2-7; 7 nucleotides match TRBD2. This CDR3 region has 15 residues. Germline values: CDR1 SGHVS, CDR2 FQNEAQ. Trimming removed 4 bases from V and 2 bases from J; junction bases left unmatched: 8. The CDR3 here is CASSSLGGEAYEQYF. DNA of the CDR3: TGTGCCAGCAGCTCCCTGGGGGGGGAAGCCTACGAGCAGTACTTC.

This clonotype has ten or more counts. The J gene is TRBJ1-6, the V gene TRBV7-2, with TRBD1 matching 8 bases. This CDR3 has 15 residues. Germline CDR1 is SGHTA and CDR2 is FQGNSA. J lost 9 bases, V lost 7 bases, and 11 bases had no gene match. The DNA of the CDR3 is TGTGCCAGCACCACGAACCCAGGGGGCATTTCACCCCTCCACTTT. It yields the protein CASTTNPGGISPLHF.

The chain joins TRBV20-1 to TRBJ2-5; TRBD2 matches 8 bases. The CDR3 spans 15 residues. V lost 0 bases and J lost 1; bases outside the gene matches: 4. Germline CDR1 is DFQATT and CDR2 is SNEGSKA (reference sequence). The CDR3 sequence is CSARDVAGGQETQYF. DNA of the CDR3: TGCAGTGCTAGAGATGTTGCGGGGGGCCAAGAGACCCAGTACTTC.

This clonotype was detected only a few times. Germline and junction disagree at one end, which may indicate a read error. The J gene is TRBJ1-4, the V gene TRBV7-2; D perhaps matches TRBD1 (5 bases). The germline V gene encodes CDR1 SGHTA and CDR2 FQGNSA. The CDR3 loop spans 15 amino acids. CDR3 region: CASSLAGTLQERLFF. The CDR3 nucleotides read TGTGCCAGCAGCTTAGCAGGGACTTTGCAAGAAAGACTGTTTTTT.

The V gene is TRBV11-3, the J gene TRBJ2-5; 9 positions agree with TRBD1. Germline CDR1 reads SGHNT; CDR2 reads YENEEA. The CDR3 has 15 residues. The trim removed 7 bases at V and 2 bases at J, leaving 8 bases unmatched. The CDR3 sequence is CASTYRGRFQETQYF. Here the CDR3 DNA reads TGTGCCAGCACCTACAGGGGGCGTTTTCAAGAGACCCAGTACTTC.

This clonotype showed up many times. The rearrangement joins TRBV7-8 to TRBJ2-7; TRBD1 or TRBD2 may be the D gene (5 bases each). CDR3 length: 15 amino acids. V was pared by 5 bases and J by 4 bases, with 18 bases between. Germline V gives CDR1 SGHVS, CDR2 FQNEAQ. DNA of the CDR3: TGTGCCAGCAGCCCCACACCGGGGACCGGGTACGAGCAGTACTTC. Translated: CASSPTPGTGYEQYF.

This clonotype was found many times. This chain uses TRBV7-2 with TRBJ1-2; D possibly corresponds to TRBD1 (6 bases). The CDR3 is made up of 13 amino acids. Germline CDR1 and CDR2: SGHTA and FQGNSA. The V end was cut by 4 bases, the J end by 7 bases, with 13 bases between. The CDR3 region has the DNA TGTGCCAGCAGCTCGAGAAACAGGGCTGGCTACACCTTC. Translating gives CASSSRNRAGYTF.

The rearrangement links TRBV3-1 to TRBJ1-5; 7 bases align to TRBD1. The CDR3 sequence is 15 residues long. With 3 bases clipped from V and 3 bases from J, the junction kept 5 bases outside the gene matches. In germline, CDR1 is LGHDT, CDR2 YNNKEL (reference sequence). CDR3: CASSQEGGSNQPQHF. In DNA, the CDR3 is TGTGCCAGCAGCCAGGAAGGGGGCTCCAATCAGCCCCAGCATTTT.

This clonotype has at least ten counts. The chain links TRBV2 to TRBJ2-2, with 8 positions matching TRBD2. Germline loops: CDR1 SNHLY, CDR2 FYNNEI. The CDR3 runs to 14 residues. V gave up 7 bases and J gave up 3 bases; unmatched junction bases: 4. As DNA, the CDR3 is TGTGCCAGCACTACGGGAGGGGACACCGGGGAGCTGTTTTTT. Translating it yields CASTTGGDTGELFF. Based on the CDR3 plus reference TRBV2 and TRBJ2-2, the full variable domain is EPEVTQTPSHQVTQMGQEVILRCVPISNHLYFYWYRQILGQKVEFLVSFYNNEISEKSEIFDDQFSVERPDGSNFTLKIRSTKLEDSAMYFCASTTGGDTGELFFGEGSRLTVL.

The table lists this clonotype with a few counts. The genes are TRBV20-1 and TRBJ2-7; 11 bases match TRBD2. The CDR3 spans 16 residues. V was clipped by 0 bases and J by 1 base; unmatched bases: 5. The germline V gene has CDR1 DFQATT and CDR2 SNEGSKA (reference sequence). Written as DNA, the CDR3 is TGCAGTGCTAGAGACCCGACTAGCGGGGCTTCCTACGAGCAGTACTTC. Translating gives CSARDPTSGASYEQYF.

There are a few counts of this clonotype. The genes are TRBV19 and TRBJ1-1; D remains ambiguous. Trimming shortened V by 5 bases and J by 5 bases, and 15 bases separated the two germline ends. This CDR3 has 14 residues. From germline, CDR1 is LNHDA and CDR2 SQIVND (reference sequence). The CDR3 spells CASSSTSGWTEAFF. CDR3 coding DNA: TGTGCCAGTAGTTCAACGTCGGGTTGGACTGAAGCTTTCTTT.

This clonotype was seen a few times. The rearrangement uses TRBV9 and TRBJ1-5, with D tentatively TRBD1 (6 bases). The V end lost 4 bases, the J end lost 0 bases, and 11 bases lay between the germline ends. The CDR3 is 15 residues long. Germline-derived CDR1 and CDR2 are SGDLS and YYNGEE. In DNA form, the CDR3 reads TGTGCCAGCAGCAAGGGGGGTTATAGCAATCAGCCCCAGCATTTT. This gives the protein CASSKGGYSNQPQHF. Full variable domain (remainder filled in from reference TRBV9 and TRBJ1-5): DSGVTQTPKHLITATGQRVTLRCSPRSGDLSVYWYQQSLDQGLQFLIQYYNGEERAKGNILERFSAQQFPDLHSELNLSSLELGDSALYFCASSKGGYSNQPQHFGDGTRLSIL.